This entry lists 18 T cell receptor beta chains sequenced from one sample in a study of T cell responses to AZD1222 COVID-19 vaccine. The data were produced by immunoSEQ multiplex PCR, yet TCRdb's version contains in-frame clones alone and is incomplete. This table holds some 120,000 clones, about 90% found once. Sequenced material: peripheral blood, taken on day 0 of MenACWY control vaccination. These receptor sequences come from an adult in good health.

The rearrangement joins TRBV7-3 to TRBJ1-2; no clear D. CDR3 size: 12 residues. Germline CDR1 and CDR2: SGHTA and FQGTGA. V dropped 2 bases and J dropped 7 bases, with 8 bases sitting between them. CDR3: CASSLDRRGYTF. The CDR3 coding sequence is TGTGCCAGCAGCTTAGATCGCCGTGGCTACACCTTC.

V gene TRBV27 combines with J gene TRBJ2-7, with 9 bases identical to TRBD2. The CDR3 length is 14 residues. V lost 5 bases and J lost 5; bases outside the gene matches: 7. Germline V gene lookup returns CDR1 MNHEY and CDR2 SMNVEV (reference sequence). The CDR3 DNA follows: TGTGCCAGCAGTCCTCTAGCGGGACAACACGAGCAGTACTTC. Translated, it gives CASSPLAGQHEQYF.

This chain joins TRBV20-1 and TRBJ2-4; 13 bases line up with TRBD2. Germline assignment: CDR1 DFQATT and CDR2 SNEGSKA (reference sequence). The CDR3 totals 17 residues. J lost 2 bases, V lost 3 bases, and 7 bases had no gene match. The CDR3 loop is CSASLLAGGPTKNIQYF. Written as DNA, the CDR3 is TGCAGTGCTAGTCTACTAGCGGGAGGGCCAACCAAAAACATTCAGTACTTC.

This clone was counted once. The rearrangement uses TRBV7-9 and TRBJ2-5; weak D call: TRBD1 (6 bases). This CDR3 contains 13 residues. Germline loops: CDR1 SEHNR, CDR2 FQNEAQ (reference sequence). Trimming removed 5 bases from V and 4 bases from J, with 11 bases in between. The CDR3 DNA sequence: TGTGCCAGCAGCAAAGGACAGCTAGAGACCCAGTACTTC. Translation gives CASSKGQLETQYF.

This chain joins TRBV19 and TRBJ2-1; D is possibly TRBD1 or TRBD2 (5 bases each). The CDR3 is 15 amino acids. Germline V CDR1 and CDR2: LNHDA, SQIVND (reference sequence). V was trimmed by 4 bases and J by 0 bases, leaving 10 bases between them. CDR3 sequence: CASSNRGSSYNEQFF. CDR3 sequence (DNA): TGTGCCAGTAGTAATCGGGGCAGCTCCTACAATGAGCAGTTCTTC.

The chain uses TRBV7-9 and TRBJ1-1; no definite D call. Between the trimmed V and J ends, which lost 0 bases and 2 bases, there was a span of 13 bases. The CDR3 runs 16 residues. Germline assignment: CDR1 SEHNR and CDR2 FQNEAQ (reference sequence). This CDR3 is CASSLAGSPLNTEAFF. As DNA, the CDR3 is TGTGCCAGCAGCTTAGCAGGGTCCCCCCTTAACACTGAAGCTTTCTTT.

The chain carries TRBV20-1 and TRBJ2-7; D possibly uses TRBD1 or TRBD2 (6 bases each). CDR3 length: 14 residues. CDR1 and CDR2 from the germline V gene are DFQATT and SNEGSKA (reference sequence). Trimming took off 3 bases at V and 2 bases at J, with 14 bases between the two ends. CDR3 protein: CSASGGRSPYEQYF. For the CDR3, the DNA is TGCAGTGCTAGTGGGGGGCGGAGCCCCTACGAGCAGTACTTC.

This rearrangement joins TRBV19 to TRBJ2-3; D may be TRBD2 (6 bases). The CDR3 is 16 amino acids. Germline CDR1 reads LNHDA; CDR2 reads SQIVND (reference sequence). V was pared by 5 bases and J by 5 bases, with 20 bases between. CDR3 residues: CASSSPGLPAGDTQYF. CDR3 DNA sequence: TGTGCCAGTAGTTCACCGGGACTCCCAGCCGGAGATACGCAGTATTTT.

The chain joins TRBV9 to TRBJ1-6, with D perhaps matching TRBD1 (5 bases). This CDR3 is built from 17 residues. Germline CDR1 SGDLS, CDR2 YYNGEE. V was shortened by 0 bases and J by 8 bases, with 18 bases between the two germline ends. The CDR3 bases are TGTGCCAGCAGCGTAGGACCAGGGACCTTCGGCTATTCACCCCTCCACTTT. It translates to CASSVGPGTFGYSPLHF. The variable domain in full, completed from reference TRBV9 and TRBJ1-6, reads DSGVTQTPKHLITATGQRVTLRCSPRSGDLSVYWYQQSLDQGLQFLIQYYNGEERAKGNILERFSAQQFPDLHSELNLSSLELGDSALYFCASSVGPGTFGYSPLHFGNGTRLTVT.

The chain is built from TRBV4-2 and TRBJ2-3, with 7 bases that match TRBD2. V shed 0 bases and J 2 bases; nucleotides not matched to a gene: 14. The CDR3 extends over 19 amino acids. Germline CDR1 LGHNA, CDR2 YNFKEQ. The DNA of the CDR3 is TGTGCCAGCAGCCAAGATTTCGGCGGGAGTAACCCCACCACAGATACGCAGTATTTT. Protein: CASSQDFGGSNPTTDTQYF.

This chain uses TRBV7-9 with TRBJ2-7; D is undetermined. The V gene lost 5 bases and the J gene lost 4 bases, with 9 bases spanning the gap. Per the germline V gene, CDR1 is SEHNR and CDR2 is FQNEAQ (reference sequence). The CDR3 totals 12 residues. CDR3 sequence reads: CASSQRGYEQYF. CDR3 bases: TGTGCCAGCAGCCAGAGAGGATACGAGCAGTACTTC.

The rearrangement links TRBV3-1 (or the pseudogene TRBV3-2) to TRBJ1-6, with unresolved D. CDR1 and CDR2 from the germline V gene are LGHDT and YNNKEL (reference sequence). The CDR3 covers 16 residues. Trimming cost V 5 bases and J 7 bases, with 18 bases left between them. The CDR3 sequence: CASSTPRGQNNSPLHF. The CDR3 DNA is TGTGCCAGCAGCACCCCCCGAGGGCAGAACAATTCACCCCTCCACTTT.

The table lists this clone with a count of one. CDR3 nucleotides: TGTGCCAGCAGCTTGAACAATGAGCAGTTCTTC. Translation: CASSLNNEQFF. This chain links TRBV5-6 with TRBJ2-1; D gene unclear. CDR3 size: 11 residues. The germline CDR1 and CDR2 sequences are SGHDT and YYEEEE. V dropped 1 base and J dropped 5 bases, with 1 base sitting between them.

This chain joins TRBV7-6 and TRBJ2-1; 13 bases are shared with TRBD2. V was pared by 8 bases and J by 0 bases, with 7 bases of the junction left unmatched. CDR3 length equals 17 residues. Germline-derived CDR1 and CDR2 are SGHVS and FNYEAQ. The CDR3 nucleotides read TGTGCCAGCGGACCCGGGACTAGCGGGGACTCCTACAATGAGCAGTTCTTC. Protein: CASGPGTSGDSYNEQFF.

V and J are TRBV30 and TRBJ1-5, with 8 bases that match TRBD1. CDR3 size: 12 residues. Losses at the gene ends were 4 bases for V and 7 bases for J; bases not matched to a gene: 3. The germline V gene encodes CDR1 GTSNPN and CDR2 SVGIG (reference sequence). The CDR3, as DNA: TGTGCCTGGAATACAGGGGGGCAGCCCCAGCATTTT. This encodes CAWNTGGQPQHF. The full variable domain, completed using reference TRBV30 and TRBJ1-5, is SQTIHQWPATLVQPVGSPLSLECTVEGTSNPNLYWYRQAAGRGLQLLFYSVGIGQISSEVPQNLSASRPQDRQFILSSKKLLLSDSGFYLCAWNTGGQPQHFGDGTRLSIL.

This clone has only one observation. The rearrangement uses TRBV7-9 and TRBJ2-5; the match to TRBD2 covers 10 bases. Trimming cost V 4 bases and J 1 base; bases outside gene matches: 6. The CDR3 contains 16 residues. Germline V CDR1 and CDR2: SEHNR, FQNEAQ (reference sequence). The CDR3 here is CASSSGLAARQETQYF. The CDR3 DNA is TGTGCCAGCAGCTCAGGACTAGCGGCCCGCCAAGAGACCCAGTACTTC.

The J gene is TRBJ1-2, the V gene TRBV27, with 8 bases fitting TRBD1. V lost 6 bases and J lost 5; bases outside the gene matches: 8. CDR3 length equals 14 residues. Germline V gene sequence: CDR1 MNHEY, CDR2 SMNVEV (reference sequence). Here the CDR3 DNA reads TGTGCCAGCAGCGATGGTCAGGGGGCGTATGGCTACACCTTC. Amino acids: CASSDGQGAYGYTF.

The chain employs TRBV19 and TRBJ2-7, with TRBD1 identical over 8 bases. Germline assignment: CDR1 LNHDA and CDR2 SQIVND (reference sequence). This CDR3 spans 16 amino acids. J was trimmed by 3 bases and V by 4 bases; bases with no gene match: 11. The CDR3 nucleotides are TGTGCCAGTAGTACAGGACAGGGCTTACGGATCTACGAGCAGTACTTC. It translates to CASSTGQGLRIYEQYF.